The entry below gives a single T cell receptor (beta chain) sequence along with its context. Sequenced by immunoSEQ multiplex PCR; TCRdb stores in-frame clones only, minus some. The sample shows hundreds of thousands of clones, around four fifths of them seen only once. The sample is drawn from a study of cytomegalovirus exposure and HLA in healthy donors. This CDR3 is built from 13 residues. V was cut by 8 bases and J by 4 bases, with 14 bases left in between. The germline CDR1 and CDR2 sequences are SGHAT and FQNNGV. The V gene is TRBV11-2, the J gene TRBJ2-5; weak D call: TRBD2 (5 bases). This receptor was taken from a woman aged 18 to 35 in good health and CMV-seronegative. The sequencing sample was made of PBMCs. In nucleotides, the CDR3 is TGTGCCAGCTGTCCCCCGGGGTTAGAGACCCAGTACTTC. This gives the protein CASCPPGLETQYF.